The 3 T cell receptor beta chains presented below share a single source sample, sequenced in a study of metastatic and nonmetastatic thyroid tumors. Using MiXCR, TCRdb re-called clones from the PCR reads. The table shows about 16,000 clones, with roughly 23% occurring only once. Nobody among the patients had been given any treatment before thyroid surgery. The sample comprised blood. The origin of the receptors is a male donor with papillary thyroid cancer or a benign thyroid nodule (not recorded which). Some clones in this sample may be carry-over from other donors' samples.

This chain connects TRBV7-6 to TRBJ2-7; TRBD2 might be the D (6 bases). Germline values: CDR1 SGHVS, CDR2 FNYEAQ. V dropped 1 base and J dropped 5 bases, with 9 bases sitting between them. There are 13 residues in the CDR3. CDR3 residues: CASSLVSSDEQYF. The CDR3 bases are TGTGCCAGCAGCTTAGTGTCTAGCGACGAGCAGTACTTC.

There are many counts of this clone. The chain employs TRBV4-2 and TRBJ2-7, with 14 nucleotides matching TRBD2. This CDR3 comprises 16 residues. The J segment lost 3 bases and the V segment lost 0 bases, leaving 1 base of the junction unmatched. The germline V gene has CDR1 LGHNA and CDR2 YNFKEQ. Written as DNA, the CDR3 is TGTGCCAGCAGCCAAGATGGACTAGCGGGGGGCTACGAGCAGTACTTC. Translated: CASSQDGLAGGYEQYF.

By frequency in the sample, this clone is medium-sized. The CDR3 DNA reads as TGTGCCAGCAGTGAAGCCGCGGGGGCCTCCTACGAGCAGTACTTC. It specifies CASSEAAGASYEQYF. The V and J genes are TRBV6-1 and TRBJ2-7; D perhaps matches TRBD2 (7 bases). V gave up 0 bases and J gave up 0 bases, with 9 bases separating them. Germline V gives CDR1 MNHNS, CDR2 SASEGT. This CDR3 has 15 amino acids.